These 21 T cell receptor beta chains were sequenced from one sample in a study of identical twins (dated by TCRdb to the mid-2010s). Library method: 5' RACE. Sequencer: Illumina HiSeq 2000. TCRdb reworked the public reads: Q25 trimming with fastp, MiXCR clone assembly, productive beta chains retained. CDR3 protein sequences are deduplicated, and each keeps its most common genes and DNA. The sample table contains hundreds of thousands of distinct CDR3 sequences; only one count was recorded for roughly 8.6% of them. The top ten clonotypes cover approximately 2.1% of the sample. The same data also contributed to another study, on yellow fever vaccine responses in identical twins.

Input material: memory (CD45RO+) T cells sorted from blood. Reading the label with the study, this specimen's cell subset or site is: CD45RO+ enriched T cells. The receptors stem from a woman between 18 and 30 years old in good health.

Only a few counts were recorded for this clonotype. V is TRBV5-1 and J is TRBJ2-3; D is uncertain. The length of the CDR3 is 14 residues. Trimming cost V 1 base and J 6 bases, with 12 bases left between them. CDR1 is SGHRS and CDR2 is YFSETQ in the germline V gene. This CDR3 reads CASSLSGGVDTQYF. For the CDR3, the DNA is TGCGCCAGCAGCTTGTCGGGTGGGGTGGATACGCAGTATTTT.

This clonotype appeared many times. This chain links TRBV15 with TRBJ2-1; 9 nucleotides agree with TRBD1. CDR1 is LNHNV, CDR2 YYDKDF, per germline (reference sequence). Trimming at V came to 11 bases and at J to 6 bases, leaving 2 bases not matched to a gene. The CDR3 is made up of 11 amino acids. The CDR3 DNA reads TGTGCCTCGGACAGGGGCAATGAGCAGTTCTTC. Translation gives CASDRGNEQFF.

The gene calls are TRBV7-9 and TRBJ2-3; D unresolved. CDR3 size: 15 residues. Trimming removed 2 bases from V and 2 bases from J, with 11 bases in between. From germline, CDR1 is SEHNR and CDR2 FQNEAQ (reference sequence). The CDR3 reads CASSLSEKTTDTQYF. The CDR3 DNA reads TGTGCCAGCAGCTTAAGCGAGAAGACCACAGATACGCAGTATTTT.

The chain combines TRBV5-1 with TRBJ2-1, with D perhaps matching TRBD2 (6 bases). The CDR3 spans 16 residues. V lost 1 base and J 0 bases, leaving 11 bases between the germline ends. From germline, CDR1 is SGHRS and CDR2 YFSETQ. In DNA, the CDR3 is TGCGCCAGCAGCTTGAGTCTCGGGAGCTCCTACAATGAGCAGTTCTTC. Its protein is CASSLSLGSSYNEQFF.

The V and J genes are TRBV11-2 and TRBJ2-5; 9 bases line up with TRBD2. The CDR3 contains 16 residues. With 1 base clipped from V and 5 bases from J, the junction kept 8 bases outside the gene matches. CDR1 is SGHAT and CDR2 is FQNNGV in the germline V gene. CDR3 amino acids: CASSLGLAGEMETQYF. The CDR3 DNA sequence: TGTGCCAGCAGCTTAGGTTTAGCGGGAGAAATGGAGACCCAGTACTTC. Full variable domain (rest looked up from reference TRBV11-2 and TRBJ2-5): EAGVAQSPRYKIIEKRQSVAFWCNPISGHATLYWYQQILGQGPKLLIQFQNNGVVDDSQLPKDRFSAERLKGVDSTLKIQPAKLEDSAVYLCASSLGLAGEMETQYFGPGTRLLVL.

This clonotype was seen ten or more times. CDR3 sequence (DNA): TGTGCCAGCAGCCTGTCGACAGGGAGCAATCAGCCCCAGCATTTT. Translating gives CASSLSTGSNQPQHF. The genes are TRBV3-1 and TRBJ1-5; 7 bases are a match to TRBD1. The CDR3 consists of 15 residues. V was pared by 4 bases and J by 1 base, with 4 bases of the junction left unmatched. The germline CDR1 and CDR2 sequences are LGHDT and YNNKEL (reference sequence).

This clonotype showed up many times. This rearrangement joins TRBV20-1 to TRBJ2-3; the match to TRBD1 covers 9 bases. This CDR3 spans 16 amino acids. Germline V gene sequence: CDR1 DFQATT, CDR2 SNEGSKA (reference sequence). V was clipped by 0 bases and J by 4 bases; unmatched bases: 8. The CDR3 loop reads CSARDDRGIFADTQYF. DNA for the CDR3: TGCAGTGCTAGAGACGACAGGGGGATTTTTGCAGATACGCAGTATTTT.

This clonotype was seen many times. The chain links TRBV29-1 to TRBJ2-5; a possible D gene is TRBD1 (6 bases). In germline, CDR1 is SQVTM, CDR2 ANQGSEA. This CDR3 has 13 residues. V lost 5 bases and J 5 bases, leaving 15 bases between the germline ends. The CDR3 DNA reads TGCAGCGTTCCCACAGGGCCGGTCGAGACCCAGTACTTC. It codes for CSVPTGPVETQYF. Full variable domain (outside the CDR3, taken from reference TRBV29-1 and TRBJ2-5): SAVISQKPSRDICQRGTSLTIQCQVDSQVTMMFWYRQQPGQSLTLIATANQGSEATYESGFVIDKFPISRPNLTFSTLTVSNMSPEDSSIYLCSVPTGPVETQYFGPGTRLLVL.

This clonotype appeared many times. The V call is TRBV3-1, the J call TRBJ1-1, with D uncertain. Looked up from germline, CDR1 is LGHDT and CDR2 is YNNKEL (reference sequence). The CDR3 length is 13 residues. Trimming pared 7 bases from V and 6 bases from J, leaving 15 bases between. CDR3 protein: CASTTAGNSEAFF. The DNA of the CDR3 is TGTGCCAGCACTACGGCAGGTAATTCTGAAGCTTTCTTT.

This clonotype was seen repeatedly, ten times or more. This sequence joins TRBV10-3 and TRBJ2-7, with D maybe TRBD1 (5 bases). Looked up from germline, CDR1 is ENHRY and CDR2 is SYGVKD. The CDR3 is 13 amino acids. V lost 6 bases and J 1 base, leaving 10 bases between the germline ends. The chain's CDR3 is CAISTGHSYEQYV. Written as DNA, the CDR3 is TGTGCCATCAGCACCGGACATTCCTACGAGCAGTACGTC.

This clonotype was counted between two and nine times. The genes are TRBV16 and TRBJ1-2; no reliable D call. V lost 4 bases and J 4 bases, leaving 16 bases between the germline ends. Germline loops: CDR1 KGHSY, CDR2 FQNENV. The CDR3 consists of 15 residues. CDR3 residues: CASSPYSVAVYGYTF. As DNA, the CDR3 is TGTGCCAGCAGCCCATACTCAGTGGCAGTCTATGGCTACACCTTC. Together with reference TRBV16 and TRBJ1-2, the CDR3 gives the full variable domain: GEEVAQTPKHLVRGEGQKAKLYCAPIKGHSYVFWYQQVLKNEFKFLISFQNENVFDETGMPKERFSAKCLPNSPCSLEIQATKLEDSAVYFCASSPYSVAVYGYTFGSGTRLTVV.

A word on this clonotype: This could be a read error, since a much larger clone is one nucleotide away. V gene TRBV12-3 or TRBV12-4 combines with J gene TRBJ2-1; tentative D call: TRBD2 (6 bases). The V end was cut by 7 bases, the J end by 2 bases, with 21 bases between. The CDR3 runs 17 residues. The CDR3 reads CASITYLLAGPYNEQFF. The CDR3 coding sequence is TGTGCCAGCATAACTTACCTACTAGCCGGGCCCTACAATGAGCAGTTCTTC.

The J gene is TRBJ2-1, the V gene TRBV20-1; 7 bases line up with TRBD1. The germline gives CDR1 DFQATT, CDR2 SNEGSKA (reference sequence). The V gene end was trimmed by 1 base and the J gene end by 6 bases; junction bases not matched to a gene: 9. The CDR3 runs 15 residues. As DNA, the CDR3 is TGCAGTGCTAGAGTAAGAGGGGGCCCCTCCAATGAGCAGTTCTTC. Translation: CSARVRGGPSNEQFF.

V is TRBV15 and J is TRBJ2-2; 9 bases fit TRBD2. V shed 7 bases, J shed 4 bases, and the junction held 7 bases outside the gene matches. Germline V gene sequence: CDR1 LNHNV, CDR2 YYDKDF (reference sequence). CDR3 length: 15 residues. The CDR3 sequence: CATTRGGDVTGELFF. The CDR3 nucleotides are TGTGCCACCACGCGGGGGGGGGATGTCACCGGGGAGCTGTTTTTT.

This clonotype was observed a few times. The V gene is TRBV5-5, the J gene TRBJ1-2, with 10 bases aligning to TRBD1. Germline CDR1 is SGHKS and CDR2 is YYEKEE (reference sequence). The CDR3 runs 13 residues. Losses at the gene ends were 5 bases for V and 8 bases for J; bases not matched to a gene: 6. The CDR3 DNA is TGTGCCAGCAGGGGGACAGGGGCCTTGGGCTACACCTTC. Residues: CASRGTGALGYTF.

V and J are TRBV29-1 and TRBJ1-1; D is unresolved. CDR3 length: 14 amino acids. The V end lost 6 bases, the J end lost 2 bases, and 16 bases lay between the germline ends. Germline CDR1 SQVTM, CDR2 ANQGSEA. The CDR3 DNA reads as TGCAGCGTGTCATCCCCGCAGCCTAACACTGAAGCTTTCTTT. As protein: CSVSSPQPNTEAFF.

This clonotype showed up many times. CDR3 bases: TGTGCCAGCAGTGAAGCACTAAGTATGAACACTGAAGCTTTCTTT. Residues: CASSEALSMNTEAFF. The chain combines TRBV6-1 with TRBJ1-1; D unresolved. Looked up from germline, CDR1 is MNHNS and CDR2 is SASEGT. V lost 0 bases and J 0 bases, leaving 8 bases between the germline ends. CDR3 size: 15 residues.

In this sample, this clonotype turned up a few times. The chain has TRBV20-1 and TRBJ2-5; 8 positions agree with TRBD2. The CDR3 totals 14 residues. The V and J ends lost 5 bases and 4 bases, in that order; junction bases with no gene match: 9. The germline V gene encodes CDR1 DFQATT and CDR2 SNEGSKA (reference sequence). CDR3 sequence: CSAALTSARETQYF. CDR3 nucleotide sequence: TGCAGTGCTGCCCTGACTAGCGCCCGAGAGACCCAGTACTTC.

This clonotype appeared many times. The V and J genes are TRBV29-1 and TRBJ2-1; TRBD2 matches 7 bases. The CDR3 sequence is 14 residues long. Per the germline V gene, CDR1 is SQVTM and CDR2 is ANQGSEA. The J segment lost 9 bases and the V segment lost 0 bases, leaving 8 bases of the junction unmatched. DNA for the CDR3: TGCAGCGTTGAAGATGAGCGGGATAGGTCTGAGCAGTTCTTC. This sequence encodes CSVEDERDRSEQFF.

This clonotype was recorded at least ten times. The rearrangement links TRBV12-3 or TRBV12-4 to TRBJ1-1; the D is unclear. CDR3 length: 14 residues. V lost 5 bases and J 4 bases, leaving 14 bases between the germline ends. The CDR3 sequence is CASSPSGRSTEAFF. CDR3 DNA sequence: TGTGCCAGCAGTCCTTCGGGTAGGAGCACTGAAGCTTTCTTT.

The chain joins TRBV3-1 to TRBJ2-5; D is unresolved. Trimming stripped 0 bases from V and 4 bases from J, with 12 bases between. The CDR3 is 15 amino acids. Germline V gene lookup returns CDR1 LGHDT and CDR2 YNNKEL (reference sequence). Here the CDR3 DNA reads TGTGCCAGCAGCCAAGACGTGGGCTGGGGAGAGACCCAGTACTTC. It translates to CASSQDVGWGETQYF.